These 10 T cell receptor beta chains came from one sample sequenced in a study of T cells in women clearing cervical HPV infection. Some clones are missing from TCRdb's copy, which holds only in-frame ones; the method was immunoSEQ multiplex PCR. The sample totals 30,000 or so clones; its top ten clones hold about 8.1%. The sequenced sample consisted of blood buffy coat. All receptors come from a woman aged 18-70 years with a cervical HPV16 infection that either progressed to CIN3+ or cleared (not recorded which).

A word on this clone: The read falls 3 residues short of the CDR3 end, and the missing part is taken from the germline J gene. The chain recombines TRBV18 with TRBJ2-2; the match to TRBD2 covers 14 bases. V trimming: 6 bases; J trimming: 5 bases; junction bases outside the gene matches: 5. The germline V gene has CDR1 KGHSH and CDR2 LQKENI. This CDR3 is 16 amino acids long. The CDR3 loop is CASSPGTSGRTGELFF. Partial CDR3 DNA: TGTGCCAGCTCCCCTGGGACTAGCGGGAGAACCGGGGAG.

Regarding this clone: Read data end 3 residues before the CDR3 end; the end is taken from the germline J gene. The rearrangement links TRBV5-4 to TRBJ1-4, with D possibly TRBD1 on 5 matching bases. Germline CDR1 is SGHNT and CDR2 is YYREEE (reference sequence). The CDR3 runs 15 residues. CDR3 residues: CASSYRISGANVLFF. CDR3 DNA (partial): TGTGCCAGCAGCTATCGGATCTCTGGGGCCAACGTA.

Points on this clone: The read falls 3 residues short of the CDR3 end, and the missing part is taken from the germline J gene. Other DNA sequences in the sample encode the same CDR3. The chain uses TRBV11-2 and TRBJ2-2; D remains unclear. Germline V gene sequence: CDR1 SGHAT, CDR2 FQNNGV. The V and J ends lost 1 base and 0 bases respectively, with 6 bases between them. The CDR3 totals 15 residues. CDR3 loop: CASSLVSANTGELFF. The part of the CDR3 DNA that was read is TGTGCCAGCAGCTTAGTCAGCGCGAACACCGGGGAG.

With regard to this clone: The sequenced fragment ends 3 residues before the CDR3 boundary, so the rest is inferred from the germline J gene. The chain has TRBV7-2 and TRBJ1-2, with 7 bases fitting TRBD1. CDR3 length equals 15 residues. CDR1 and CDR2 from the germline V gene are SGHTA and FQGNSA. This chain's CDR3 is CASSLDRSSYNDYTF. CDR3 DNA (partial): TGTGCCAGCAGCTTGGACAGGAGCTCCTACAATGAC.

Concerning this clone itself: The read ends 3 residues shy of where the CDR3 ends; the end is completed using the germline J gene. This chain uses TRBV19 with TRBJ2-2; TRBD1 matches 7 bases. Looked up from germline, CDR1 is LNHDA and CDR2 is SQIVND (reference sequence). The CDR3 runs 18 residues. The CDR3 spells CASTPLGQTGSGANVLFF. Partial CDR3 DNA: TGTGCCAGTACCCCCCTGGGACAGACCGGCTCTGGGGCCAACGTG.

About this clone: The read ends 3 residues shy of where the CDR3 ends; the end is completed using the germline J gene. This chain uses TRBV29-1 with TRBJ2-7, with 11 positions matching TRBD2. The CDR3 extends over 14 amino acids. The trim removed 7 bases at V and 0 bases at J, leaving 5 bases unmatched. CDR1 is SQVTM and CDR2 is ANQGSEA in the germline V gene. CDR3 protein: CSARLAGHSYEQYF. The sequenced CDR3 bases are TGCAGCGCAAGACTAGCGGGGCACTCCTACGAG.

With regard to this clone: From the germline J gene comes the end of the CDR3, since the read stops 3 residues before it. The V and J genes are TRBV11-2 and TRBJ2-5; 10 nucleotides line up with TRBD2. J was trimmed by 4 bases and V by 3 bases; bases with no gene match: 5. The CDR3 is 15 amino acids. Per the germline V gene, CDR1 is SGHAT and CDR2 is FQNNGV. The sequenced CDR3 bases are TGTGCCAGCAGCTTTGAGCGGGAGGGCCGAGAGACC. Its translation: CASSFEREGRET. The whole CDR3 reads CASSFEREGRETQYF.

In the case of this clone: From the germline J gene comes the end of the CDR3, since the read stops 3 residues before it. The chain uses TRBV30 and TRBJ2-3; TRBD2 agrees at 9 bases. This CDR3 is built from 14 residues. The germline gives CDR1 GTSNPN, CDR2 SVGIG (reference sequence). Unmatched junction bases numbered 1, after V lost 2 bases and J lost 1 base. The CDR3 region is CAWSWTSGTDTQYF. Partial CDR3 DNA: TGTGCCTGGAGTTGGACTAGCGGCACAGATACG.

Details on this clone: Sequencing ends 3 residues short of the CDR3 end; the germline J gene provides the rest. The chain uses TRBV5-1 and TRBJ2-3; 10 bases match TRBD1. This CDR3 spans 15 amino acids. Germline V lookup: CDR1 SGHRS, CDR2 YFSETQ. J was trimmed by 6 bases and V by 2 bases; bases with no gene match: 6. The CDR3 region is CASSFGDRGHDTQYF. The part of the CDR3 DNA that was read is TGCGCCAGCAGCTTTGGGGACAGGGGTCACGATACG.

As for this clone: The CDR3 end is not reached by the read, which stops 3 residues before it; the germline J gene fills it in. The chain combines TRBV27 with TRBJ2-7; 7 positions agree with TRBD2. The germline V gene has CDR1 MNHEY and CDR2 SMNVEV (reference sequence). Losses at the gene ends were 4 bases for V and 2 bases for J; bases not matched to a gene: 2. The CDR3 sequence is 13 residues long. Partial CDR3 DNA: TGTGCCAGCAGTTCCGCGGGGGCCTACGAG. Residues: CASSSAGAYE. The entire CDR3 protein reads CASSSAGAYEQYF.